This TCR beta chain comes out of a study of blood T cell repertoires in COVID-19. Study background: In each case, the material was cDNA or gDNA derived from T cells, B-cell-depleted T cells, or PBMCs.

Measured with immunoSEQ multiplex PCR; TCRdb has only the in-frame clones, and not every one. The data contain approximately 150,000 clones, roughly 89% of them singletons. This CDR3 has 15 residues. Germline V gene sequence: CDR1 SGHRS, CDR2 YFSETQ. Trimming stripped 4 bases from V and 2 bases from J, with 16 bases between. This TCR was sampled from a human donor in a cohort sampled during active COVID-19. The chain combines TRBV5-1 with TRBJ2-7; perhaps TRBD2 as D (6 bases). The sequenced sample consisted of peripheral blood. The DNA of the CDR3 is TGCGCCAGCAGCCCCGGGGACTTCACTCCCTACGAGCAGTACTTC. Encoded protein: CASSPGDFTPYEQYF.